These 3 T cell receptor beta chains were sequenced from one sample in a study of blood T cell repertoires in COVID-19. Sequencing was performed with immunoSEQ multiplex PCR; in TCRdb, only in-frame clones are kept and a portion is missing. The sample contains 250,000 to 300,000 clones, approximately 91% of which appear only once. The sequenced sample was peripheral blood. These receptors all stem from a woman aged 25-40 years with acute or convalescent COVID-19.

This clone was seen a handful of times. The chain recombines TRBV12-5 with TRBJ1-4, with D maybe TRBD1 (5 bases). Trimming took off 9 bases at V and 12 bases at J, with 17 bases between the two ends. CDR3 length: 12 residues. CDR1 LGHNT and CDR2 FRNRAP come from the germline V gene. The CDR3 region has the DNA TGTGCTAGCTGTCCCCGGCGGGGGGAACTGTTTTTT. It specifies CASCPRRGELFF.

V gene TRBV30 combines with J gene TRBJ1-2; 9 positions agree with TRBD1. Looked up from germline, CDR1 is GTSNPN and CDR2 is SVGIG (reference sequence). The CDR3 covers 13 residues. V shed 2 bases, J shed 4 bases, and the junction held 2 bases outside the gene matches. The CDR3 here is CAWSRQGVYGYTF. CDR3 in DNA: TGTGCCTGGAGTAGACAGGGGGTCTATGGCTACACCTTC.

This rearrangement joins TRBV30 to TRBJ1-3; TRBD1 might be the D (5 bases). This CDR3 has 17 residues. V was trimmed by 4 bases and J by 0 bases, leaving 19 bases between them. Germline V gene lookup returns CDR1 GTSNPN and CDR2 SVGIG (reference sequence). CDR3 nucleotides: TGTGCCTGGATTAGGGCAGGACACCCTCTCTCTGGAAACACCATATATTTT. Translated, it gives CAWIRAGHPLSGNTIYF.